The next 18 T cell receptor beta chains were all read from a single sample in a study of Ad26.COV2.S vaccination and SARS-CoV-2 variants. The protocol was immunoSEQ multiplex PCR, while the TCRdb copy is restricted to in-frame clones and leaves out a portion. The table records over 110,000 clones, 80% to 90% of them present only once. The source material was peripheral blood, sampled after recovery from COVID-19. Source of these receptors: a human donor who had recovered from COVID-19.

This sequence joins TRBV28 and TRBJ2-1, with TRBD1 matching over 7 bases. Germline values: CDR1 MDHEN, CDR2 SYDVKM. Trimming cost V 6 bases and J 3 bases; bases outside gene matches: 8. CDR3 length equals 15 residues. Here the CDR3 reads CASRTHRGNYNEQFF. Written as DNA, the CDR3 is TGTGCCAGCAGGACCCACAGGGGAAACTACAATGAGCAGTTCTTC.

This chain links TRBV4-3 with TRBJ1-2; 12 positions match TRBD1. The V gene's germline CDR1 is LGHNA and CDR2 YSLEER. This CDR3 is 14 amino acids long. V shed 0 bases and J 10 bases; nucleotides not matched to a gene: 3. Here the CDR3 DNA reads TGCGCCAGCAGCCAAGATGGGACAGGGGGCGTCTACACCTTC. This codes for CASSQDGTGGVYTF.

The rearrangement joins TRBV6-2 or TRBV6-3 to TRBJ1-6, with D uncertain. This CDR3 is 13 amino acids long. Trimming shortened V by 0 bases and J by 14 bases, and 11 bases separated the two germline ends. CDR1 is MNHEY and CDR2 is SVGEGT in the germline V gene. CDR3 region: CASSYSPPSALHF. CDR3 nucleotides: TGTGCCAGCAGTTACTCCCCGCCATCGGCCCTCCACTTT.

This chain connects TRBV5-6 to TRBJ2-5, with D possibly matching TRBD1 (7 bases). V shed 0 bases and J shed 5 bases, with 17 bases lying between them. Germline V lookup: CDR1 SGHDT, CDR2 YYEEEE. The CDR3 is 16 amino acids. The CDR3 region is CASSLAGGGGEETQYF. CDR3 bases: TGTGCCAGCAGCTTGGCCGGAGGGGGCGGGGAGGAGACCCAGTACTTC. The full variable domain, completed using reference TRBV5-6 and TRBJ2-5, is DAGVTQSPTHLIKTRGQQVTLRCSPKSGHDTVSWYQQALGQGPQFIFQYYEEEERQRGNFPDRFSGHQFPNYSSELNVNALLLGDSALYLCASSLAGGGGEETQYFGPGTRLLVL.

The V call is TRBV6-4, the J call TRBJ2-5; 7 nucleotides match TRBD2. CDR3 length: 17 residues. V was pared by 0 bases and J by 1 base, with 8 bases of the junction left unmatched. Germline assignment: CDR1 MRHNA and CDR2 SNTAGT. CDR3 loop: CASSDSGGPGGQETQYF. As DNA, the CDR3 is TGTGCCAGCAGTGACTCGGGAGGGCCGGGGGGCCAAGAGACCCAGTACTTC.

The rearrangement links TRBV20-1 to TRBJ2-2; D ambiguous. The CDR3 has 11 residues. Trimming took 3 bases from V and 7 from J, leaving 6 bases between them. Per germline, CDR1 DFQATT and CDR2 SNEGSKA (reference sequence). The DNA of the CDR3 is TGCAGTGCTAGTTGGGGCGGGGAGCTGTTTTTT. It is translated as CSASWGGELFF.

The rearrangement joins TRBV19 to TRBJ1-1; the D is unclear. The length of the CDR3 is 13 residues. Germline values: CDR1 LNHDA, CDR2 SQIVND (reference sequence). V gave up 5 bases and J gave up 3 bases, with 10 bases separating them. CDR3: CASSFTDYTEAFF. The DNA of the CDR3 is TGTGCCAGTAGTTTTACAGACTACACTGAAGCTTTCTTT.

V gene TRBV6-6 combines with J gene TRBJ2-3, with 7 bases matching TRBD2. CDR3 length equals 14 residues. CDR1 is MNHNY, CDR2 SVGAGI, per germline (reference sequence). V lost 6 bases to trimming and J lost 2 bases; unmatched junction nucleotides: 5. The CDR3 region has the DNA TGTGCCAGCAGCTCCGGGACTAACACAGATACGCAGTATTTT. Its translation: CASSSGTNTDTQYF.

This clone appeared a single time. The chain joins TRBV2 to TRBJ2-3; no definite D call. This CDR3 has 16 amino acids. Trimming shortened V by 1 base and J by 0 bases, and 11 bases separated the two germline ends. In germline, CDR1 is SNHLY, CDR2 FYNNEI. In DNA form, the CDR3 reads TGTGCCAGCAGTGAAGTGTCGGATCAAAGCACAGATACGCAGTATTTT. This codes for CASSEVSDQSTDTQYF.

CDR3 nucleotide sequence: TGTGCCAGCAGTTCCCCGAAGGGCCTCCGCAAGTTTTTT. This gives the protein CASSSPKGLRKFF. This chain connects TRBV28 to TRBJ1-4; D is undetermined. V shed 4 bases and J shed 16 bases, with 19 bases lying between them. The CDR3 consists of 13 residues. Germline CDR1 and CDR2: MDHEN and SYDVKM.

This chain joins TRBV15 and TRBJ2-7; possible D gene TRBD1, 6 bases. This CDR3 is 18 amino acids long. V was shortened by 1 base and J by 0 bases, with 19 bases between the two germline ends. Germline CDR1 reads LNHNV; CDR2 reads YYDKDF (reference sequence). Here the CDR3 reads CATSRAQGQSGSSYEQYF. CDR3 nucleotide sequence: TGTGCCACCAGCAGAGCGCAGGGGCAGTCTGGCAGCTCCTACGAGCAGTACTTC.

The chain links TRBV5-1 to TRBJ1-6; D unclear. The CDR3 is 15 residues long. Germline assignment: CDR1 SGHRS and CDR2 YFSETQ. V lost 0 bases and J lost 11, with 15 bases in between. CDR3 amino acids: CASSLDAAHLTPLHF. The CDR3 coding sequence is TGCGCCAGCAGCTTGGACGCCGCGCATTTGACACCCCTCCACTTT.

This chain uses TRBV7-8 with TRBJ1-1; tentative D call: TRBD1 (5 bases). Germline CDR1 is SGHVS and CDR2 is FQNEAQ. There are 15 residues in the CDR3. V was cut by 0 bases and J by 0 bases, with 8 bases left in between. The CDR3: CASSLARGMNTEAFF. CDR3 bases: TGTGCCAGCAGCTTAGCGCGGGGGATGAACACTGAAGCTTTCTTT.

The V call is TRBV9, the J call TRBJ1-5, with 12 bases aligning to TRBD1. The CDR3 has 17 amino acids. CDR1 is SGDLS and CDR2 is YYNGEE in the germline V gene. Losses at the gene ends were 0 bases for V and 6 bases for J; bases not matched to a gene: 7. The CDR3 DNA follows: TGTGCCAGCAGCGTAGGGGACAGGGGGCGATGGAGTCAGCCCCAGCATTTT. Its protein product is CASSVGDRGRWSQPQHF.

The V call is TRBV3-1 (or the pseudogene TRBV3-2), the J call TRBJ2-5; no clear D. Trimming left V 4 bases short and J 6 bases short, with 9 bases between. The germline CDR1 and CDR2 sequences are LGHDT and YNNKEL (reference sequence). The CDR3 has 12 residues. The CDR3 nucleotides read TGTGCCAGCAGCCTGCCCCCTAAGACCCAGTACTTC. It translates to CASSLPPKTQYF.

This clone was detected a few times. J is TRBJ2-7 and V is TRBV29-1, with TRBD1 as a possible D gene (6 bases). The CDR3 consists of 13 residues. Germline CDR1 reads SQVTM; CDR2 reads ANQGSEA. The ends were cut back, 4 bases at V and 6 bases at J, with 16 bases in the middle. The DNA of the CDR3 is TGCAGCGTTGGGACAGCTTCTACCGGCGAGCAGTACTTC. It codes for CSVGTASTGEQYF.

This clone was seen a few times. The chain joins TRBV5-1 to TRBJ1-6; D ambiguous. CDR1 is SGHRS and CDR2 is YFSETQ in the germline V gene. Trimming stripped 3 bases from V and 4 bases from J, with 14 bases between. The CDR3 runs to 16 residues. CDR3 DNA: TGCGCCAGCAGCTCCAACAGCCAGAGATATAATTCACCCCTCCACTTT. This codes for CASSSNSQRYNSPLHF.

This chain links TRBV5-6 with TRBJ1-3; no reliable D call. Germline V gives CDR1 SGHDT, CDR2 YYEEEE. This CDR3 contains 16 residues. V lost 4 bases to trimming and J lost 4 bases, with 18 bases between them. The CDR3 sequence: CASSDGPTRYGNTIYF. In nucleotides, the CDR3 is TGTGCCAGCAGCGACGGACCCACCAGGTACGGAAACACCATATATTTT.